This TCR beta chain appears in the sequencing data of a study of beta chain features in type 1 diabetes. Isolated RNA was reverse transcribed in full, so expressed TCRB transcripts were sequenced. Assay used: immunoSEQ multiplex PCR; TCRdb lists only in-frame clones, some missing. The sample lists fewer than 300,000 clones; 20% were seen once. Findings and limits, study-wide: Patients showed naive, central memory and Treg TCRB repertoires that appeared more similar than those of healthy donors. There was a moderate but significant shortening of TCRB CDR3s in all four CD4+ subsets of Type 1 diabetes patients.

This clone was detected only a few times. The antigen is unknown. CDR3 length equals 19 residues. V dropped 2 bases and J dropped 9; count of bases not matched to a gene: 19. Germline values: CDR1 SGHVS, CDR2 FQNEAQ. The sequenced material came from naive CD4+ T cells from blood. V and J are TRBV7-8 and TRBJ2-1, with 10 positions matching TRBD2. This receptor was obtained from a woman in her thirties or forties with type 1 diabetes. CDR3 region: CASSLRGPQAGGPQGEQFF. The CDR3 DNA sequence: TGTGCCAGCAGCTTAAGAGGGCCCCAAGCGGGAGGGCCTCAGGGTGAGCAGTTCTTC.